This TCR beta chain was profiled in a study of blood T cell repertoires in COVID-19. For the study at large: Spain, Italy and the United States supplied samples that represented acute and convalescent COVID-19.

Trimming stripped 6 bases from V and 12 bases from J, with 18 bases between. Germline assignment: CDR1 SGHDN and CDR2 FVKESK. CDR3 length: 13 amino acids. Seattle's cohort entered during active infection and was followed longitudinally. In the original workflow: Amplified reference gene primers provided the basis for estimating nucleated cell counts. Measured with immunoSEQ multiplex PCR; TCRdb has only the in-frame clones, and not every one. D and trimming come from the DNA, and the V and J calls and clone size come from that table. The sample lists roughly 260,000 clones, roughly 90% occurring once.

The sequencing input was peripheral blood. The sequence came from a woman in her twenties or thirties with COVID-19, enrolled during active disease. The chain is built from TRBV14 and TRBJ1-5; perhaps TRBD1 as D (5 bases). In DNA, the CDR3 is TGTGCCAGCAGTAGCGGGGCCATAAGTCACCAGCATTTT. As protein: CASSSGAISHQHF.